These 22 T cell receptor beta chains came from one sample sequenced in a study of blood T cell repertoires in COVID-19. The repertoire was sequenced with immunoSEQ multiplex PCR; TCRdb's copy has only in-frame clones and lacks some. The table records 90,000 to 150,000 clones, 55% to 75% of them present only once. The source material was peripheral blood. The source of these receptors is a human donor with acute or convalescent COVID-19. The donor label of this sample is uncertain.

This chain uses TRBV9 with TRBJ1-3; the D gene is possibly TRBD1 (6 bases). Looked up from germline, CDR1 is SGDLS and CDR2 is YYNGEE. Trimming took off 3 bases at V and 4 bases at J, with 14 bases between the two ends. The CDR3 length is 15 residues. The CDR3 DNA reads as TGTGCCAGCAGCGCGACAACAGGGAAGGGAAACACCATATATTTT. This codes for CASSATTGKGNTIYF.

The rearrangement uses TRBV4-1 and TRBJ2-1; 9 bases map to TRBD1. Germline CDR1 is MGHRA and CDR2 is YSYEKL. CDR3 length: 18 amino acids. Germline trimming cut 1 base from V and 5 bases from J; bases unmatched to any gene: 12. DNA of the CDR3: TGCGCCAGCAGCCAAGCTGCCCTGGGACAGGGATTGGACAATGAGCAGTTCTTC. Protein: CASSQAALGQGLDNEQFF.

This chain connects TRBV4-1 to TRBJ1-5; 10 bases are shared with TRBD1. Trimming cost V 3 bases and J 4 bases; bases outside gene matches: 6. The CDR3 spans 16 residues. From germline, CDR1 is MGHRA and CDR2 YSYEKL. The CDR3 here is CASSQEPGQGNQPQHF. In DNA form, the CDR3 reads TGCGCCAGCAGCCAGGAGCCGGGACAGGGGAATCAGCCCCAGCATTTT.

This rearrangement joins TRBV6-5 to TRBJ1-4; D unresolved. The CDR3 has 13 residues. The V gene's germline CDR1 is MNHEY and CDR2 SVGAGI. The germline V and J ends were trimmed by 5 bases and 4 bases, with 8 bases remaining between them. CDR3 nucleotide sequence: TGTGCCAGCAGTAATAGAAATAATGAAAAACTGTTTTTT. This codes for CASSNRNNEKLFF.

The chain uses TRBV6-4 and TRBJ2-1, with 9 bases lining up with TRBD1. Germline V gene data show CDR1 as MRHNA and CDR2 as SNTAGT. The length of the CDR3 is 15 residues. After removal of 0 bases from V and 6 bases from J, the junction contained 3 bases not matched to a gene. CDR3 region: CASSDSQGAPNEQFF. The CDR3 DNA is TGTGCCAGCAGTGACTCACAGGGGGCGCCCAATGAGCAGTTCTTC.

The V and J genes are TRBV6-6 and TRBJ2-5; D is unclear. V lost 2 bases and J 2 bases, leaving 9 bases between the germline ends. Germline loops: CDR1 MNHNY, CDR2 SVGAGI (reference sequence). This CDR3 is 14 amino acids long. The DNA of the CDR3 is TGTGCCAGCAGTTACAATGCGGTTCAAGAGACCCAGTACTTC. The encoded protein is CASSYNAVQETQYF.

The chain combines TRBV5-1 with TRBJ2-1; 12 bases align to TRBD2. The CDR3 spans 14 residues. V shed 4 bases, J shed 5 bases, and the junction held 1 base outside the gene matches. The V gene's germline CDR1 is SGHRS and CDR2 YFSETQ. The CDR3, as DNA: TGCGCCAGCAGCCGGACTAGCGGGGACAATGAGCAGTTCTTC. Protein sequence: CASSRTSGDNEQFF.

Turning to this clone: At one of its ends the junction is not consistent with the germline gene, which may arise from a read error. The J gene is TRBJ1-6, the V gene TRBV6-1; 8 nucleotides match TRBD1. Germline values: CDR1 MNHNS, CDR2 SASEGT. The CDR3 sequence is 15 residues long. The CDR3 protein is CASIEATGVGSPLHF. The CDR3 nucleotides are TGTGCCAGCATTGAAGCGACAGGGGTGGGATCACCCCTCCACTTT.

The chain couples TRBV3-1 (or the pseudogene TRBV3-2) to TRBJ1-5, with D possibly being TRBD1 (6 bases). The CDR3 loop spans 16 amino acids. The V gene lost 0 bases and the J gene lost 5 bases, with 14 bases spanning the gap. Germline CDR1 and CDR2: LGHDT and YNNKEL (reference sequence). CDR3 sequence: CASSQERGRGDQPQHF. Written as DNA, the CDR3 is TGTGCCAGCAGCCAAGAACGAGGCAGGGGCGATCAGCCCCAGCATTTT.

The chain combines TRBV11-3 with TRBJ1-5; D is unclear. The CDR3 runs to 15 residues. Trimming removed 0 bases at V and 1 base at J, with 7 bases between. CDR1 is SGHNT and CDR2 is YENEEA in the germline V gene. The CDR3 loop reads CASSLDRPSNQPQHF. CDR3 nucleotide sequence: TGTGCCAGCAGCTTAGACAGGCCGAGCAATCAGCCCCAGCATTTT. The variable domain in full, with the rest retrieved from reference TRBV11-3 and TRBJ1-5, is EAGVVQSPRYKIIEKKQPVAFWCNPISGHNTLYWYLQNLGQGPELLIRYENEEAVDDSQLPKDRFSAERLKGVDSTLKIQPAELGDSAVYLCASSLDRPSNQPQHFGDGTRLSIL.

This clone has a count of ten or more. This rearrangement joins TRBV5-1 to TRBJ2-7; 13 nucleotides match TRBD2. The CDR3 contains 16 residues. Trimming took 3 bases from V and 6 from J; bases not matched to a gene: 9. Germline V lookup: CDR1 SGHRS, CDR2 YFSETQ. CDR3 DNA sequence: TGCGCCAGCAGCTCACCGACTAGCGGGGGGTGGGGCGAGCAGTACTTC. It codes for CASSSPTSGGWGEQYF.

The V and J genes are TRBV6-5 and TRBJ2-1; weak D call: TRBD1 (8 bases). The V end lost 5 bases, the J end lost 4 bases, and 15 bases lay between the germline ends. The CDR3 length is 15 residues. The germline V gene encodes CDR1 MNHEY and CDR2 SVGAGI. The CDR3 nucleotides read TGTGCCAGCAGTACAGGGGGGGGGATATACAATGAGCAGTTCTTC. Translation gives CASSTGGGIYNEQFF.

The chain links TRBV9 to TRBJ1-1; TRBD1 matches 7 bases. The germline V gene encodes CDR1 SGDLS and CDR2 YYNGEE. The CDR3 spans 14 residues. V dropped 2 bases and J dropped 7; count of bases not matched to a gene: 8. The CDR3 protein is CASSVRDSIREAFF. CDR3 bases: TGTGCCAGCAGCGTCCGGGACAGTATACGTGAAGCTTTCTTT.

The chain uses TRBV30 and TRBJ1-5; TRBD1 is a possible D gene (5 bases). V lost 0 bases to trimming and J lost 6 bases, with 9 bases between them. The germline CDR1 and CDR2 sequences are GTSNPN and SVGIG (reference sequence). The CDR3 is 13 amino acids. CDR3 region: CAWSVGDGQPQHF. The CDR3 DNA reads as TGTGCCTGGAGTGTAGGGGATGGTCAGCCCCAGCATTTT.

This clone was seen a few times. The gene calls are TRBV3-1 (or the pseudogene TRBV3-2) and TRBJ1-1, with D perhaps TRBD1 (6 bases). Trimming left V 1 base short and J 1 base short, with 10 bases between. The CDR3 has 15 residues. The germline gives CDR1 LGHDT, CDR2 YNNKEL (reference sequence). CDR3 nucleotides: TGTGCCAGCAGCCAAGGAAGGGGGGGGAACACTGAAGCTTTCTTT. Translating it yields CASSQGRGGNTEAFF.

The chain links TRBV11-2 to TRBJ2-5; 10 bases align to TRBD2. This CDR3 region has 16 residues. After removal of 4 bases from V and 1 base from J, the junction contained 6 bases not matched to a gene. Germline CDR1 reads SGHAT; CDR2 reads FQNNGV. For the CDR3, the DNA is TGTGCCAGCAGCTCCTTAGCGGGGGGCCTCCAAGAGACCCAGTACTTC. It codes for CASSSLAGGLQETQYF.

With respect to this clone: The identical CDR3 is also encoded by other nucleotide sequences in the sample. The V call is TRBV6-5, the J call TRBJ1-1; D perhaps matches TRBD1 (6 bases). Trimming removed 7 bases at V and 4 bases at J, with 16 bases between. Germline assignment: CDR1 MNHEY and CDR2 SVGAGI. CDR3 length equals 14 residues. The CDR3 DNA sequence: TGTGCCAGCATACCGGGGAGGGGGAGCACTGAAGCTTTCTTT. Protein: CASIPGRGSTEAFF.

The genes are TRBV5-6 and TRBJ2-3, with D perhaps matching TRBD1 (5 bases). The CDR3 extends over 16 amino acids. V was pared by 1 base and J by 0 bases, with 12 bases between. Per germline, CDR1 SGHDT and CDR2 YYEEEE. The CDR3 DNA sequence: TGTGCCAGCAGCTTGAGCTTCGACAGAAGCACAGATACGCAGTATTTT. Protein product: CASSLSFDRSTDTQYF.

The chain employs TRBV13 and TRBJ1-1, with 7 bases lining up with TRBD1. The CDR3 is 15 amino acids. The germline CDR1 and CDR2 sequences are PRHDT and FYEKMQ (reference sequence). J gave up 7 bases and V 3 bases, and 11 bases lay outside the gene matches. The CDR3 DNA reads as TGTGCCAGCAGCTTGACAGGGATCATTTTGAATGAAGCTTTCTTT. Translation gives CASSLTGIILNEAFF. Using reference TRBV13 and TRBJ1-1 for the parts outside the CDR3, the full variable domain is AAGVIQSPRHLIKEKRETATLKCYPIPRHDTVYWYQQGPGQDPQFLISFYEKMQSDKGSIPDRFSAQQFSDYHSELNMSSLELGDSALYFCASSLTGIILNEAFFGQGTRLTVV.

A single count supports this clone. The chain recombines TRBV5-6 with TRBJ2-2; no firm D call. The length of the CDR3 is 12 residues. Trimming left V 4 bases short and J 5 bases short, with 6 bases between. The germline gives CDR1 SGHDT, CDR2 YYEEEE. The CDR3: CASSAATGELFF. DNA for the CDR3: TGTGCCAGCAGCGCGGCGACCGGGGAGCTGTTTTTT.

This sequence joins TRBV11-2 and TRBJ2-1; TRBD2 might be the D (5 bases). The CDR3 extends over 15 amino acids. Germline CDR1 reads SGHAT; CDR2 reads FQNNGV. Trimming pared 3 bases from V and 5 bases from J, leaving 14 bases between. The CDR3 loop reads CASSFSGLPDNEQFF. The CDR3 nucleotides are TGTGCCAGCAGCTTTTCGGGGTTGCCGGACAATGAGCAGTTCTTC. Full variable domain (outside the CDR3, taken from reference TRBV11-2 and TRBJ2-1): EAGVAQSPRYKIIEKRQSVAFWCNPISGHATLYWYQQILGQGPKLLIQFQNNGVVDDSQLPKDRFSAERLKGVDSTLKIQPAKLEDSAVYLCASSFSGLPDNEQFFGPGTRLTVL.

V is TRBV12-5 and J is TRBJ2-7, with 10 bases lining up with TRBD1. Germline CDR1 and CDR2: LGHNT and FRNRAP. V shed 5 bases, J shed 4 bases, and the junction held 8 bases outside the gene matches. The length of the CDR3 is 15 residues. CDR3 nucleotides: TGTGCTAGTGGTCCCCGGGACAGGGGAATGTACGAGCAGTACTTC. Protein product: CASGPRDRGMYEQYF.